These 29 T cell receptor beta chains originate from one sample sequenced in a study of vaccination effects on CD4 cells after COVID-19. Their antigens remain unidentified. Before sequencing, viral peptide pools were used by the ViraFEST assay to expand antigen-specific CD4+ T cells. It was after approximately 10 days of culture that CD4+ T cells were isolated. Two-dose vaccination with either BNT162b2 or mRNA-1273 was given to the participants. The assay was immunoSEQ multiplex PCR, and TCRdb's table has in-frame clones only and misses some. The data show around 30,000 clones, around 70% seen once. The sample consisted of CD4+ T cells from PBMCs cultured with HCoV-NL63 spike peptides, taken after COVID-19 vaccination. These receptors were taken from a human donor who received a COVID-19 vaccine.

This clone came up a few times. V usage is TRBV7-2 and J usage is TRBJ2-1; no clear D. CDR1 is SGHTA, CDR2 FQGNSA, per germline. There are 13 residues in the CDR3. V was trimmed by 3 bases and J by 8 bases, leaving 11 bases between them. The CDR3 sequence is CASSFLPSYEQFF. In DNA form, the CDR3 reads TGTGCCAGCAGCTTCTTACCCTCCTATGAGCAGTTCTTC.

The chain joins TRBV6-4 to TRBJ1-1; no clear D gene. CDR3 size: 14 residues. Germline CDR1 is MRHNA and CDR2 is SNTAGT. V lost 0 bases to trimming and J lost 1 base, with 6 bases between them. CDR3 sequence reads: CASSDSSRNTEAFF. The CDR3 nucleotides are TGTGCCAGCAGTGACTCTAGCAGGAACACTGAAGCTTTCTTT.

This chain connects TRBV27 to TRBJ1-6; D ambiguous. With 4 bases removed from V and 10 bases from J, the gap between germline ends came to 11 bases. CDR1 and CDR2 from the germline V gene are MNHEY and SMNVEV (reference sequence). There are 13 residues in the CDR3. CDR3 DNA sequence: TGTGCCAGCAGTTCAGCTCTGCCATCACCCCTCCACTTT. Encoded protein: CASSSALPSPLHF.

V gene TRBV2 combines with J gene TRBJ2-1; 8 nucleotides match TRBD1. Per germline, CDR1 SNHLY and CDR2 FYNNEI. V lost 6 bases and J lost 4; bases outside the gene matches: 8. The length of the CDR3 is 15 residues. The DNA for the CDR3 is TGTGCCAGCAGGTCGACAGGGGAAGGATACAATGAGCAGTTCTTC. Its protein product is CASRSTGEGYNEQFF.

This clone has a single count. The CDR3 sequence: CASSVVPAGQGATEAFF. The DNA for the CDR3 is TGTGCCAGCAGCGTAGTACCCGCGGGACAGGGGGCCACTGAAGCTTTCTTT. The V gene is TRBV9, the J gene TRBJ1-1, with 12 bases that match TRBD1. V lost 0 bases to trimming and J lost 4 bases; unmatched junction nucleotides: 7. The CDR3 runs to 17 residues. The germline V gene has CDR1 SGDLS and CDR2 YYNGEE. The full variable domain, completed using reference TRBV9 and TRBJ1-1, is DSGVTQTPKHLITATGQRVTLRCSPRSGDLSVYWYQQSLDQGLQFLIQYYNGEERAKGNILERFSAQQFPDLHSELNLSSLELGDSALYFCASSVVPAGQGATEAFFGQGTRLTVV.

The V gene is TRBV6-6, the J gene TRBJ1-2; 9 positions agree with TRBD1. This CDR3 comprises 14 residues. With V trimmed by 5 bases and J by 6 bases, 7 bases remained unmatched. Per the germline V gene, CDR1 is MNHNY and CDR2 is SVGAGI (reference sequence). This chain's CDR3 is CASSNPTGGNGYTF. The CDR3 nucleotides read TGTGCCAGCAGTAACCCGACAGGGGGTAATGGCTACACCTTC.

This clone was picked up a small number of times. The chain links TRBV6-6 to TRBJ1-1; D is undetermined. The CDR3 covers 12 residues. CDR1 and CDR2 from the germline V gene are MNHNY and SVGAGI (reference sequence). Trimming left V 2 bases short and J 5 bases short, with 6 bases between. The CDR3 spells CASSYADTEAFF. The CDR3 DNA is TGTGCCAGCAGTTACGCGGATACTGAAGCTTTCTTT.

The chain carries TRBV9 and TRBJ2-7; D unclear. With 0 bases removed from V and 6 bases from J, the gap between germline ends came to 7 bases. The germline V gene encodes CDR1 SGDLS and CDR2 YYNGEE. The CDR3 spans 12 residues. CDR3 coding DNA: TGTGCCAGCAGCGTAGAGCAGAGCGAGCAGTACTTC. This gives the protein CASSVEQSEQYF.

The chain recombines TRBV9 with TRBJ2-1; 11 nucleotides agree with TRBD2. The CDR3 totals 18 residues. The germline CDR1 and CDR2 sequences are SGDLS and YYNGEE. Trimming at V came to 3 bases and at J to 0 bases, leaving 8 bases not matched to a gene. CDR3 nucleotide sequence: TGTGCCAGCAGCGACCGACCAACTAGCGGGAGCTCCTACAATGAGCAGTTCTTC. This translates into CASSDRPTSGSSYNEQFF.

The gene calls are TRBV7-9 and TRBJ2-5, with 10 bases lining up with TRBD1. V shed 9 bases and J 3 bases; nucleotides not matched to a gene: 10. Germline V gives CDR1 SEHNR, CDR2 FQNEAQ (reference sequence). CDR3 length: 15 residues. The CDR3 sequence is CASRLAGTGEETQYF. The CDR3 nucleotides are TGTGCCAGTAGACTTGCCGGGACAGGGGAAGAGACCCAGTACTTC.

The V and J genes are TRBV6-5 and TRBJ1-6; D possibly corresponds to TRBD1 (6 bases). Per the germline V gene, CDR1 is MNHEY and CDR2 is SVGAGI. The CDR3 length is 15 residues. V dropped 6 bases and J dropped 5 bases, with 14 bases sitting between them. CDR3 residues: CASRLTGLHNSPLHF. The CDR3 DNA is TGTGCCAGCAGACTCACAGGGTTACATAATTCACCCCTCCACTTT.

The gene calls are TRBV7-9 and TRBJ1-5, with 10 bases aligning to TRBD1. The germline CDR1 and CDR2 sequences are SEHNR and FQNEAQ (reference sequence). The CDR3 covers 14 residues. The V segment lost 4 bases and the J segment 8 bases; nucleotides outside the gene matches: 5. The CDR3 protein is CASSSGQGDEPQHF. CDR3 coding DNA: TGTGCCAGCAGCTCCGGACAGGGGGATGAGCCCCAGCATTTT.

The J gene is TRBJ1-1, the V gene TRBV5-1; D remains unclear. Trimming removed 3 bases at V and 0 bases at J, with 9 bases between. The CDR3 has 14 amino acids. CDR1 and CDR2 from the germline V gene are SGHRS and YFSETQ. The CDR3 sequence is CASSSAVVNTEAFF. The CDR3 nucleotides read TGCGCCAGCAGCTCGGCGGTGGTGAACACTGAAGCTTTCTTT.

The chain is built from TRBV4-1 and TRBJ2-7; weak D call: TRBD1 (6 bases). Deletions cut 0 bases from V and 3 bases from J, with 18 bases between. CDR1 and CDR2 from the germline V gene are MGHRA and YSYEKL. CDR3 length equals 17 residues. Here the CDR3 reads CASSQEPDSHQYYEQYF. The DNA of the CDR3 is TGCGCCAGCAGCCAAGAGCCGGACAGCCACCAATACTACGAGCAGTACTTC.

This clone was observed a few times. The genes are TRBV10-1 and TRBJ2-1; 8 nucleotides align to TRBD2. The CDR3 runs to 15 residues. Germline V lookup: CDR1 WNHNN, CDR2 SYGVQD (reference sequence). Trimming took 5 bases from V and 0 from J; bases not matched to a gene: 3. CDR3 protein: CASSISGSSYNEQFF. CDR3 nucleotide sequence: TGCGCCAGCAGTATAAGCGGGAGCTCCTACAATGAGCAGTTCTTC.

This clone is medium-sized in the sample. J is TRBJ2-7 and V is TRBV7-2; no clear D gene. The CDR3 has 16 amino acids. V was pared by 3 bases and J by 1 base, with 16 bases between. Germline CDR1 is SGHTA and CDR2 is FQGNSA. In nucleotides, the CDR3 is TGTGCCAGCAGCTTTAGAGAGACAAGGATATCCTACGAGCAGTACTTC. Translation gives CASSFRETRISYEQYF.

V gene TRBV29-1 combines with J gene TRBJ1-2; possibly TRBD1 for D (6 bases). Per the germline V gene, CDR1 is SQVTM and CDR2 is ANQGSEA. The CDR3 extends over 12 amino acids. With 6 bases removed from V and 4 bases from J, the gap between germline ends came to 12 bases. Written as DNA, the CDR3 is TGCAGCGTCCATGGACAGCGCTATGGCTACACCTTC. Translated: CSVHGQRYGYTF.

The chain recombines TRBV27 with TRBJ2-7; 10 bases line up with TRBD1. V shed 6 bases, J shed 4 bases, and the junction held 6 bases outside the gene matches. Germline lookup yields CDR1 MNHEY and CDR2 SMNVEV (reference sequence). The CDR3 runs 14 residues. CDR3 sequence (DNA): TGTGCCAGCAGGGGGGACAGGGGAGCTTACGAGCAGTACTTC. Residues: CASRGDRGAYEQYF.

This chain joins TRBV9 and TRBJ1-1, with 8 bases identical to TRBD1. This CDR3 is 17 amino acids long. Unmatched junction bases numbered 10, after V lost 0 bases and J lost 3 bases. Germline lookup yields CDR1 SGDLS and CDR2 YYNGEE. The CDR3 DNA is TGTGCCAGCAGCGTAGCTCCCTCTAACAGGGGGGACACTGAAGCTTTCTTT. It translates to CASSVAPSNRGDTEAFF.

This chain links TRBV6-1 with TRBJ2-7, with D perhaps TRBD2 (6 bases). Trimming cost V 4 bases and J 2 bases, with 18 bases left between them. This CDR3 has 16 residues. Germline CDR1 and CDR2: MNHNS and SASEGT. CDR3: CASSGAGISVPYEQYF. The CDR3 DNA follows: TGTGCCAGCAGTGGGGCGGGGATTAGCGTTCCCTACGAGCAGTACTTC.

The chain employs TRBV28 and TRBJ2-3; TRBD1 matches at 7 bases. Germline assignment: CDR1 MDHEN and CDR2 SYDVKM. The ends lost 5 bases at V and 4 bases at J; junction bases unmatched: 9. The CDR3 extends over 15 amino acids. This chain's CDR3 is CASSLRRGTADTQYF. The DNA of the CDR3 is TGTGCCAGCAGTCTTCGCAGGGGGACGGCAGATACGCAGTATTTT.

This clone appeared a few times. This sequence joins TRBV3-1 (or the pseudogene TRBV3-2) and TRBJ2-7; TRBD1 matches at 7 bases. The germline gives CDR1 LGHDT, CDR2 YNNKEL (reference sequence). The CDR3 sequence is 14 residues long. Trimming removed 4 bases from V and 7 bases from J; junction bases left unmatched: 10. CDR3 sequence reads: CASSLDRPSPEQYF. CDR3 nucleotide sequence: TGTGCCAGCAGCCTGGACAGGCCCTCCCCAGAGCAGTACTTC.

The chain carries TRBV10-2 and TRBJ2-2; 11 positions match TRBD2. V lost 5 bases, J lost 4 bases, and 3 bases stayed unmatched. Germline CDR1 WSHSY, CDR2 SAAADI. The CDR3 length is 15 residues. The CDR3 sequence: CASSSSGGITGELFF. The DNA for the CDR3 is TGCGCCAGCAGTTCTAGCGGGGGGATCACCGGGGAGCTGTTTTTT.

The chain is built from TRBV3-1 (or the pseudogene TRBV3-2) and TRBJ2-7, with D unresolved. Germline CDR1 LGHDT, CDR2 YNNKEL (reference sequence). V lost 3 bases to trimming and J lost 4 bases, with 7 bases between them. The CDR3 spans 12 residues. The CDR3 region is CASSHDTYEQYF. The CDR3 DNA is TGTGCCAGCAGCCACGACACGTACGAGCAGTACTTC.

The V call is TRBV30, the J call TRBJ1-6; 9 nucleotides match TRBD1. Trimming cost V 3 bases and J 5 bases; bases outside gene matches: 8. Germline assignment: CDR1 GTSNPN and CDR2 SVGIG (reference sequence). This CDR3 comprises 16 residues. The CDR3 loop reads CAWSRDRAANNSPLHF. In DNA form, the CDR3 reads TGTGCCTGGAGCCGGGACAGGGCCGCTAATAATTCACCCCTCCACTTT.

CDR3 sequence reads: CASSYITGQNEKLFF. The CDR3 DNA reads as TGTGCCAGCAGCTACATAACCGGACAGAATGAAAAACTGTTTTTT. J is TRBJ1-4 and V is TRBV5-8, with D possibly TRBD1 on 6 matching bases. CDR3 length: 15 residues. V was cut by 3 bases and J by 5 bases, with 14 bases left in between. Germline V gene sequence: CDR1 SGHTS, CDR2 YDEGEE.

This clone has just one count. The rearrangement joins TRBV5-1 to TRBJ2-3; 8 bases are shared with TRBD1. Trimming at V came to 4 bases and at J to 7 bases, leaving 14 bases not matched to a gene. The germline gives CDR1 SGHRS, CDR2 YFSETQ. The CDR3 runs to 16 residues. The CDR3 here is CASSPSTGAMKNTQYF. CDR3 coding DNA: TGCGCCAGCAGCCCGTCGACAGGGGCCATGAAAAATACGCAGTATTTT. Variable domain in full (rest from reference TRBV5-1 and TRBJ2-3): KAGVTQTPRYLIKTRGQQVTLSCSPISGHRSVSWYQQTPGQGLQFLFEYFSETQRNKGNFPGRFSGRQFSNSRSEMNVSTLELGDSALYLCASSPSTGAMKNTQYFGPGTRLTVL.

The V call is TRBV9, the J call TRBJ2-1; 12 bases are a match to TRBD2. The junction had 1 base not matched to a gene; V was cut back by 2 bases and J by 1 base. Germline lookup yields CDR1 SGDLS and CDR2 YYNGEE. The CDR3 has 16 amino acids. CDR3 coding DNA: TGTGCCAGCAGCGTCGGGACTAGCGGGTCCTACAATGAGCAGTTCTTC. The encoded protein is CASSVGTSGSYNEQFF. The full variable domain, completed using reference TRBV9 and TRBJ2-1, is DSGVTQTPKHLITATGQRVTLRCSPRSGDLSVYWYQQSLDQGLQFLIQYYNGEERAKGNILERFSAQQFPDLHSELNLSSLELGDSALYFCASSVGTSGSYNEQFFGPGTRLTVL.

The chain is built from TRBV11-2 and TRBJ1-2; D ambiguous. The CDR3 is 15 residues long. The germline gives CDR1 SGHAT, CDR2 FQNNGV. The V and J ends lost 1 base and 0 bases respectively, with 9 bases between them. CDR3 sequence: CASSLVADSNYGYTF. The CDR3 DNA follows: TGTGCCAGCAGCTTAGTTGCGGATTCTAACTATGGCTACACCTTC.